The T cell receptor beta chain described here comes from a study of blood T cell repertoires in COVID-19. Study-level information: Sites in the United States, Italy and Spain provided acute and convalescent COVID-19 samples.

Trimming took 7 bases from V and 1 from J; bases not matched to a gene: 3. The CDR3 has 14 residues. The germline V gene has CDR1 LNHDA and CDR2 SQIVND (reference sequence). The assay was immunoSEQ multiplex PCR, and TCRdb's table has in-frame clones only and misses some. This repertoire shows approximately 130,000 clones, 88% found once; its top ten account for approximately 8%. The clonotype originates from a man aged 50-60 years with acute or convalescent COVID-19. Sequencing was done on a sample of peripheral blood. The V and J genes are TRBV19 and TRBJ2-1; 8 bases agree with TRBD1. CDR3 in amino acids: CASNGDRSYNEQFF. The CDR3 nucleotides read TGTGCCAGTAATGGGGACAGGTCCTACAATGAGCAGTTCTTC.